This T cell receptor (beta chain) came from a study of vaccination and CD4 T cells after COVID-19. The treatment: roughly 10-day PBMC culture with coronavirus spike peptide pools or control peptides (ViraFEST assay). Sequenced with the Oncomine TCR Beta short-read assay was DNA taken from cultured CD4+ T cells. TCRdb processed the PCR reads anew with MiXCR; each CDR3 protein has one entry. In the table there are 11,000 or so distinct CDR3 sequences, around 50% of which are singletons. This clonotype has more than one count but fewer than ten. Its target is not known. V lost 4 bases, J lost 0 bases, and 3 bases stayed unmatched. CDR1 is MNHNS and CDR2 is SASEGT in the germline V gene. The CDR3 totals 16 residues.

The receptor's source is a human donor who had recovered from COVID-19. V is TRBV6-1 and J is TRBJ2-2, with TRBD1 matching 9 bases. Source material: CD4+ T cells from blood, cultured in vitro. CDR3 protein: CASSGTGDANTGELFF. The CDR3 DNA reads as TGTGCCAGCAGTGGGACAGGGGACGCGAACACCGGGGAGCTGTTTTTT.